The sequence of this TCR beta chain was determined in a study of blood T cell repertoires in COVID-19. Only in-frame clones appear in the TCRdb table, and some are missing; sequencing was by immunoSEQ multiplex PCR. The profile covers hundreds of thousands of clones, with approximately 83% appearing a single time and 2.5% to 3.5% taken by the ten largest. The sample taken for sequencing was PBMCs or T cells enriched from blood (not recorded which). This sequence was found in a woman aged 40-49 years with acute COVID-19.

The CDR3 here is CASSAGRDRGTDTQYF. DNA for the CDR3: TGTGCCAGCAGCGCGGGCCGGGACAGGGGGACAGATACGCAGTATTTT. The V call is TRBV5-4, the J call TRBJ2-3, with 11 bases fitting TRBD1. Germline V lookup: CDR1 SGHNT, CDR2 YYREEE (reference sequence). This CDR3 has 16 amino acids. After removal of 4 bases from V and 3 bases from J, the junction contained 7 bases not matched to a gene. Complete variable domain (other parts from reference TRBV5-4 and TRBJ2-3): ETGVTQSPTHLIKTRGQQVTLRCSSQSGHNTVSWYQQALGQGPQFIFQYYREEENGRGNFPPRFSGLQFPNYSSELNVNALELDDSALYLCASSAGRDRGTDTQYFGPGTRLTVL.